Shown below are 10 T cell receptor beta chains from a single sample sequenced in a study of T cell repertoires in cytomegalovirus infection. TCRdb processed the reads anew with MiXCR; each CDR3 protein has one entry. The sample contains about 230,000 distinct CDR3 sequences, approximately 6.7% of which appear only once. The sample comprised PBMCs. These receptors were obtained from a human donor in good health (CMV status not recorded). Some clones in this sample may be carry-over from other donors' samples.

Regarding this clonotype: A much larger clone sits a single nucleotide away, making a read error possible. This sequence joins TRBV6-2 or TRBV6-3 and TRBJ1-4; D gene unclear. The CDR3 consists of 15 residues. Trimming left V 2 bases short and J 7 bases short, with 14 bases between. Germline CDR1 MNHEY, CDR2 SVGEGT. As DNA, the CDR3 is TGTGCCAGCAGTTACGGCGGGATCGTGACTGAAAAACTGTTTTTT. Translated, it gives CASSYGGIVTEKLFF.

This clonotype was seen a handful of times. V usage is TRBV11-2 and J usage is TRBJ2-2, with 7 bases matching TRBD1. There are 16 residues in the CDR3. Germline CDR1 reads SGHAT; CDR2 reads FQNNGV. V trimming: 3 bases; J trimming: 0 bases; junction bases outside the gene matches: 4. As DNA, the CDR3 is TGTGCCAGCAGCTTGTCTACAGGGGCGAACACCGGGGAGCTGTTTTTT. Residues: CASSLSTGANTGELFF.

There are a few counts of this clonotype. The genes are TRBV2 and TRBJ2-3, with a weak D call TRBD1 (5 bases). The germline V gene encodes CDR1 SNHLY and CDR2 FYNNEI. CDR3 length: 12 residues. The V end was cut by 2 bases, the J end by 5 bases, with 5 bases between. CDR3 loop: CASSEQGDTQYF. The CDR3 DNA follows: TGTGCCAGCAGTGAACAGGGAGATACGCAGTATTTT.

The chain couples TRBV5-1 to TRBJ1-2; weak D call: TRBD1 (5 bases). The CDR3 extends over 16 amino acids. Trimming left V 0 bases short and J 4 bases short, with 16 bases between. Germline lookup yields CDR1 SGHRS and CDR2 YFSETQ. The CDR3 DNA reads as TGCGCCAGCAGCTTGGGACGGACATTAGGCGGCTATGGCTACACCTTC. This gives the protein CASSLGRTLGGYGYTF.

The table lists this clonotype with a few counts. V gene TRBV29-1 combines with J gene TRBJ1-2; 10 nucleotides line up with TRBD1. The CDR3 has 12 amino acids. Unmatched junction bases numbered 5, after V lost 5 bases and J lost 8 bases. Germline-derived CDR1 and CDR2 are SQVTM and ANQGSEA. DNA for the CDR3: TGCAGCGTTTGGACAGGGGGAGGGGGCTACACCTTC. Translation: CSVWTGGGGYTF.

This clonotype was counted ten times or more. The V call is TRBV20-1, the J call TRBJ1-3, with D unresolved. The length of the CDR3 is 15 residues. V shed 5 bases and J shed 0 bases, with 14 bases lying between them. Per germline, CDR1 DFQATT and CDR2 SNEGSKA (reference sequence). The CDR3 protein is CSAPTGDLSGNTIYF. In DNA form, the CDR3 reads TGCAGTGCTCCTACGGGAGACCTCTCTGGAAACACCATATATTTT.

This clonotype turned up a few times. The CDR3 here is CSVGQRDGYTF. The CDR3 bases are TGCAGCGTTGGGCAGCGAGATGGCTACACCTTC. This chain joins TRBV29-1 and TRBJ1-2; D unresolved. Germline assignment: CDR1 SQVTM and CDR2 ANQGSEA. The CDR3 consists of 11 residues. The germline V and J ends were trimmed by 4 bases and 6 bases, with 9 bases remaining between them. Looking up the rest from reference TRBV29-1 and TRBJ1-2 gives the full variable domain: SAVISQKPSRDICQRGTSLTIQCQVDSQVTMMFWYRQQPGQSLTLIATANQGSEATYESGFVIDKFPISRPNLTFSTLTVSNMSPEDSSIYLCSVGQRDGYTFGSGTRLTVV.

This clonotype was counted only a few times. The rearrangement joins TRBV4-1 to TRBJ2-1; 12 bases are shared with TRBD1. The CDR3 has 19 amino acids. Unmatched junction bases numbered 10, after V lost 4 bases and J lost 0 bases. The germline CDR1 and CDR2 sequences are MGHRA and YSYEKL. This CDR3 is CASSRAGQGAGSSYNEQFF. Here the CDR3 DNA reads TGCGCCAGCAGCCGGGCGGGACAGGGGGCCGGGAGCTCCTACAATGAGCAGTTCTTC.

The chain couples TRBV28 to TRBJ1-4; D uncertain. The CDR3 extends over 13 amino acids. Trimming pared 10 bases from V and 2 bases from J, leaving 11 bases between. Germline V CDR1 and CDR2: MDHEN, SYDVKM. Here the CDR3 DNA reads TGTGCCACCATGACGCCGACTAATGAAAAACTGTTTTTT. This codes for CATMTPTNEKLFF.

In its sample, this clonotype was seen a few times. The CDR3 DNA reads as TGCAGCGTCGGGGACCCCGAGGGACCTTGGACTGAAGCTTTCTTT. Its protein product is CSVGDPEGPWTEAFF. The chain has TRBV29-1 and TRBJ1-1; D is possibly TRBD1 (5 bases). Germline V gene data show CDR1 as SQVTM and CDR2 as ANQGSEA. The CDR3 sequence is 15 residues long. V was cut by 6 bases and J by 5 bases, with 22 bases left in between.